The 26 T cell receptor beta chains presented below share a single source sample, sequenced in a study of shared clonotypes between healthy human individuals (dated by TCRdb to about 2020). Receptor amplification or capture employed the immunoSEQ multiplex PCR assay. TCRdb stores this immuneACCESS table with in-frame sequences only. Part of the clones is absent; in the studies checked, under half of the shortfall reflects unresolved V genes, and no reason is known for the rest. The sample profile shows around 370,000 clones; about 97% of them were found once. In total, the top ten clones hold around 0.32% of the sample. The specimen was memory CD8+ T cells sorted from blood. This specimen's cell subset or site label, per the study, means: CD45RO+ cells pooled with CCR7-negative TemRA cells. The source is a man aged 30-40 years in good health.

The CDR3: CASSHAGTPHPSTDTQYF. For the CDR3, the DNA is TGTGCCAGCTCACACGCCGGGACTCCTCACCCTAGCACAGATACGCAGTATTTT. The chain has TRBV18 and TRBJ2-3, with D possibly matching TRBD2 (6 bases). The CDR3 is made up of 18 amino acids. Germline V gene sequence: CDR1 KGHSH, CDR2 LQKENI. The V gene lost 4 bases and the J gene lost 0 bases, with 20 bases spanning the gap.

Note on this clone: Other DNA sequences in this sample translate to the same CDR3. The chain is built from TRBV29-1 and TRBJ2-5; D is undetermined. This CDR3 is built from 12 residues. Trimming left V 1 base short and J 1 base short, with 4 bases between. Germline V gives CDR1 SQVTM, CDR2 ANQGSEA. DNA for the CDR3: TGCAGCGTTGAAGCGGGCCAAGAGACCCAGTACTTC. Its protein product is CSVEAGQETQYF.

The chain employs TRBV18 and TRBJ1-4; 9 bases agree with TRBD1. The CDR3 has 16 residues. The V gene end was trimmed by 6 bases and the J gene end by 1 base; junction bases not matched to a gene: 6. Germline V gene sequence: CDR1 KGHSH, CDR2 LQKENI. The CDR3 DNA sequence: TGTGCCAGCTCCCCCGGACAGGGGATAACTAATGAAAAACTGTTTTTT. Translated: CASSPGQGITNEKLFF.

V is TRBV5-4 and J is TRBJ2-1; D is perhaps TRBD1 (7 bases). Germline V gives CDR1 SGHNT, CDR2 YYREEE (reference sequence). The V end lost 2 bases, the J end lost 4 bases, and 13 bases lay between the germline ends. This CDR3 has 15 residues. As DNA, the CDR3 is TGTGCCAGCAGCTTTCGACAGGGAGGTTACAATGAGCAGTTCTTC. Translation: CASSFRQGGYNEQFF.

The CDR3 DNA sequence: TGCAGCGCCGAGTCGGGGGGCGAGCAGTACTTC. It encodes CSAESGGEQYF. This sequence joins TRBV29-1 and TRBJ2-7; 7 positions agree with TRBD2. V dropped 7 bases and J dropped 6; count of bases not matched to a gene: 6. The germline gives CDR1 SQVTM, CDR2 ANQGSEA. The CDR3 loop spans 11 amino acids.

CDR3 in amino acids: CASSPQGADEQFF. CDR3 nucleotide sequence: TGTGCCAGCAGTCCCCAGGGGGCCGATGAGCAGTTCTTC. The V call is TRBV27, the J call TRBJ2-1; TRBD1 agrees at 8 bases. Trimming at V came to 5 bases and at J to 8 bases, leaving 5 bases not matched to a gene. The germline CDR1 and CDR2 sequences are MNHEY and SMNVEV (reference sequence). The CDR3 spans 13 residues.

The genes are TRBV10-3 and TRBJ2-5, with 16 bases aligning to TRBD2. CDR1 and CDR2 (germline): ENHRY, SYGVKD. Losses at the gene ends were 6 bases for V and 4 bases for J; bases not matched to a gene: 8. The CDR3 covers 17 residues. CDR3 loop: CAISPGLAGGPGETQYF. The CDR3 bases are TGTGCCATCAGCCCGGGACTAGCGGGAGGGCCGGGAGAGACCCAGTACTTC.

V and J are TRBV5-4 and TRBJ2-7; TRBD1 or TRBD2 may be the D gene (5 bases each). CDR3 size: 14 residues. Germline values: CDR1 SGHNT, CDR2 YYREEE (reference sequence). The V and J ends lost 1 base and 4 bases respectively, with 12 bases between them. The CDR3 loop reads CASSLTRDGYEQYF. The CDR3 bases are TGTGCCAGCAGCTTGACTCGGGACGGGTACGAGCAGTACTTC. The full variable domain, in which reference TRBV5-4 and TRBJ2-7 provide the parts outside the CDR3, is ETGVTQSPTHLIKTRGQQVTLRCSSQSGHNTVSWYQQALGQGPQFIFQYYREEENGRGNFPPRFSGLQFPNYSSELNVNALELDDSALYLCASSLTRDGYEQYFGPGTRLTVT.

This clone was seen a single time. The rearrangement joins TRBV27 to TRBJ2-7; 9 bases are shared with TRBD2. V dropped 3 bases and J dropped 3; count of bases not matched to a gene: 6. Germline V gene sequence: CDR1 MNHEY, CDR2 SMNVEV (reference sequence). The CDR3 has 15 amino acids. CDR3 DNA sequence: TGTGCCAGCAGTTTGACTAGCGGCCATTACTACGAGCAGTACTTC. This sequence encodes CASSLTSGHYYEQYF.

Concerning this clone: Other nucleotide sequences from this sample produce the same CDR3. The chain carries TRBV10-2 and TRBJ2-3; tentative D call: TRBD2 (5 bases). V lost 3 bases to trimming and J lost 3 bases, with 7 bases between them. This CDR3 has 13 amino acids. Germline assignment: CDR1 WSHSY and CDR2 SAAADI. The CDR3 DNA follows: TGCGCCAGCAGTGAAGGGAGAACAGATACGCAGTATTTT. This codes for CASSEGRTDTQYF.

V gene TRBV19 combines with J gene TRBJ2-1; D remains unclear. This CDR3 is built from 11 residues. Germline V lookup: CDR1 LNHDA, CDR2 SQIVND (reference sequence). The V end was cut by 6 bases, the J end by 5 bases, with 5 bases between. CDR3 bases: TGTGCCAGTAGGACCGACAATGAGCAGTTCTTC. It specifies CASRTDNEQFF.

The chain is built from TRBV19 and TRBJ1-4; 7 positions agree with TRBD1. The J segment lost 7 bases and the V segment lost 6 bases, leaving 11 bases of the junction unmatched. CDR1 and CDR2 (germline): LNHDA, SQIVND (reference sequence). This CDR3 has 15 residues. The CDR3 loop is CASSPLDRFGEKLFF. CDR3 bases: TGTGCCAGTAGCCCCCTGGACAGGTTTGGTGAAAAACTGTTTTTT. The whole variable domain, remainder taken from reference TRBV19 and TRBJ1-4, is DGGITQSPKYLFRKEGQNVTLSCEQNLNHDAMYWYRQDPGQGLRLIYYSQIVNDFQKGDIAEGYSVSREKKESFPLTVTSAQKNPTAFYLCASSPLDRFGEKLFFGSGTQLSVL.

Here the CDR3 reads CASSGQTGVNTEAFF. The CDR3 nucleotides are TGCGCCAGCAGCGGGCAGACAGGGGTGAACACTGAAGCTTTCTTT. The chain recombines TRBV5-1 with TRBJ1-1, with TRBD1 identical over 8 bases. The CDR3 is 15 residues long. CDR1 is SGHRS, CDR2 YFSETQ, per germline. V shed 4 bases and J 0 bases; nucleotides not matched to a gene: 5.

The chain has TRBV2 and TRBJ2-1, with 9 bases matching TRBD2. Trimming at V came to 3 bases and at J to 1 base, leaving 7 bases not matched to a gene. The CDR3 extends over 17 amino acids. CDR1 SNHLY and CDR2 FYNNEI come from the germline V gene. The CDR3, as DNA: TGTGCCAGCAGTGATGTAGCGGGAGACTATTCCTACAATGAGCAGTTCTTC. This codes for CASSDVAGDYSYNEQFF.

The chain has TRBV7-9 and TRBJ2-3, with a weak D call TRBD1 (5 bases). CDR1 SEHNR and CDR2 FQNEAQ come from the germline V gene (reference sequence). The CDR3 sequence is 16 residues long. Deletions cut 4 bases from V and 4 bases from J, with 18 bases between. CDR3: CASSSLGQEGADTQYF. The CDR3 DNA follows: TGTGCCAGCAGCTCCCTTGGGCAGGAAGGGGCAGATACGCAGTATTTT.

This clone was picked up one time. This rearrangement joins TRBV28 to TRBJ2-1; no clear D. Per the germline V gene, CDR1 is MDHEN and CDR2 is SYDVKM. The V end was cut by 2 bases, the J end by 8 bases, with 4 bases between. This CDR3 spans 11 amino acids. This CDR3 is CASSLGDEQFF. The CDR3 region has the DNA TGTGCCAGCAGTTTAGGGGATGAGCAGTTCTTC.

The chain has TRBV11-2 and TRBJ2-5, with D perhaps being TRBD1 or TRBD2 (5 bases each). This CDR3 is built from 13 residues. V gave up 5 bases and J gave up 4 bases, with 11 bases separating them. Germline V lookup: CDR1 SGHAT, CDR2 FQNNGV. CDR3 nucleotide sequence: TGTGCCAGCAGCCTGCCGGGGCGAGAGACCCAGTACTTC. Its translation: CASSLPGRETQYF.

The gene calls are TRBV20-1 and TRBJ2-3; the D is unclear. Germline CDR1 and CDR2: DFQATT and SNEGSKA (reference sequence). V was pared by 5 bases and J by 5 bases, with 8 bases between. The CDR3 contains 11 residues. The CDR3 is CSALVRDTQYF. The DNA for the CDR3 is TGCAGTGCTCTTGTAAGAGATACGCAGTATTTT.

The V gene is TRBV28, the J gene TRBJ1-2; no clear D gene. CDR1 is MDHEN, CDR2 SYDVKM, per germline. V was pared by 8 bases and J by 2 bases, with 12 bases between. This CDR3 has 13 residues. The CDR3 sequence is CASLNRMNYGYTF. The CDR3 DNA reads as TGTGCCAGCCTTAATAGGATGAACTATGGCTACACCTTC.

This chain's CDR3 is CASSLRGKETQYF. CDR3 nucleotides: TGTGCCAGCAGTCTCAGGGGGAAAGAGACCCAGTACTTC. The chain couples TRBV27 to TRBJ2-5; the match to TRBD1 covers 7 bases. The CDR3 runs to 13 residues. The germline gives CDR1 MNHEY, CDR2 SMNVEV (reference sequence). Trimming took 5 bases from V and 3 from J; bases not matched to a gene: 3.

In regard to this clone: The same CDR3 is also encoded by other DNA sequences in this sample. The V gene is TRBV5-1, the J gene TRBJ2-5; 7 nucleotides line up with TRBD1. The CDR3 has 14 residues. The J segment lost 1 base and the V segment lost 4 bases, leaving 4 bases of the junction unmatched. The germline V gene encodes CDR1 SGHRS and CDR2 YFSETQ. The CDR3 DNA is TGCGCCAGCAGCCCGGGACAGTCCCAAGAGACCCAGTACTTC. Protein: CASSPGQSQETQYF.

This sequence joins TRBV7-6 and TRBJ2-7; D call uncertain. Trimming shortened V by 2 bases and J by 2 bases, and 19 bases separated the two germline ends. The CDR3 has 17 amino acids. CDR1 is SGHVS, CDR2 FNYEAQ, per germline. CDR3 sequence (DNA): TGTGCCAGCAGCTTAAAGGTTAAGGGCAGGCGTCCCTACGAGCAGTACTTC. This gives the protein CASSLKVKGRRPYEQYF.

The rearrangement links TRBV28 to TRBJ1-5, with D maybe TRBD1 (6 bases). The CDR3 covers 15 residues. Germline lookup yields CDR1 MDHEN and CDR2 SYDVKM. V was clipped by 5 bases and J by 2 bases, with 13 bases between them. CDR3 sequence: CASSRGQGRNQPQHF. The CDR3 nucleotides read TGTGCCAGCAGTCGGGGGCAGGGGCGCAATCAGCCCCAGCATTTT.

The gene calls are TRBV28 and TRBJ1-5; TRBD1 agrees at 7 bases. Per germline, CDR1 MDHEN and CDR2 SYDVKM. V lost 6 bases to trimming and J lost 5 bases; unmatched junction nucleotides: 7. This CDR3 comprises 14 residues. The CDR3 here is CASSRDREYQPQHF. In nucleotides, the CDR3 is TGTGCCAGCAGCCGGGACAGAGAATATCAGCCCCAGCATTTT.

The chain uses TRBV7-3 and TRBJ2-1, with 11 nucleotides matching TRBD2. Trimming cost V 5 bases and J 6 bases; bases outside gene matches: 9. Per the germline V gene, CDR1 is SGHTA and CDR2 is FQGTGA. The CDR3 spans 16 residues. CDR3 nucleotide sequence: TGTGCCAGCAGCCAGACTAGCGGGAAGATTACCAATGAGCAGTTCTTC. Translation gives CASSQTSGKITNEQFF.

This chain links TRBV28 with TRBJ2-1, with a weak D call TRBD2 (5 bases). V was pared by 2 bases and J by 0 bases, with 17 bases between. Looked up from germline, CDR1 is MDHEN and CDR2 is SYDVKM. The CDR3 loop spans 18 amino acids. The chain's CDR3 is CASSLLRGRAGSYNEQFF. The CDR3 DNA is TGTGCCAGCAGTTTACTTCGCGGGCGGGCTGGCTCCTACAATGAGCAGTTCTTC.